This T cell receptor (beta chain) was obtained from a study of human T cells and chemical hapten exposure. Findings and caveats of the study: Counts of expanded TCRs at PT1 were positively correlated with patch test score. Each of the donors had alopecia, so their immune responses may not resemble those of healthy people.

Time point described: patch test 1, 2 weeks after DPC sensitization. Treatment meaning: therapeutic diphenylcyclopropenone sensitization with weekly scalp DPC. Alopecia patients between 18 and 70 years old and suitable for DPC were used as donors. This clonotype has more than one count but fewer than ten. Its antigen is not identified. Unique molecular identifiers were affixed to discrete cDNA molecules within the library. TCRdb called the RACE reads again in MiXCR, with one record for every CDR3 protein. The sample consists of around 50,000 distinct CDR3 sequences, about 9.3% of them appearing once. The source is a woman in her thirties or forties with alopecia areata. Some clones in this sample may be carry-over from other donors' samples. The sample in question was whole blood, obtained in connection with sensitization to the hapten diphenylcyclopropenone (DPC).

CDR3 nucleotide sequence: TGCAGTGCTAGTTCCGACAAACCCACAGATACGCAGTATTTT. Translation gives CSASSDKPTDTQYF. V gene TRBV20-1 combines with J gene TRBJ2-3; no clear D. The length of the CDR3 is 14 residues. V gave up 3 bases and J gave up 2 bases, with 12 bases separating them. The germline V gene encodes CDR1 DFQATT and CDR2 SNEGSKA (reference sequence).